The next 5 T cell receptor beta chains were all read from a single sample in a study of OX40 agonist ivuxolimab in advanced cancers. The receptor library was made with the immunoSEQ multiplex PCR assay. The source is immuneACCESS, and TCRdb retained only in-frame sequences with V and J called. Part of the clones is not carried over; for the studies checked, unresolved V genes explain less than half of this, and the remainder is unexplained. This sample comprises 95,000 to 100,000 clones, about 86% of them detected only once. The ten largest make up approximately 1.5% of the sample. Sample: CD4+ or CD8+ T cells sorted from blood, taken in a trial of the OX40 agonist ivuxolimab. Source of these receptors: an adult with an advanced solid tumor such as melanoma, head and neck, liver or kidney cancer.

This clone has a single count. This chain's CDR3 is CASSSAGTQYF. In DNA form, the CDR3 reads TGTGCCAGCAGCTCGGCAGGAACGCAGTATTTT. The chain links TRBV11-1 to TRBJ2-3; D is uncertain. V dropped 4 bases and J dropped 9 bases, with 8 bases sitting between them. The V gene's germline CDR1 is SGHAT and CDR2 FQDESV (reference sequence). The CDR3 sequence is 11 residues long.

The gene calls are TRBV11-2 and TRBJ2-7; tentative D call: TRBD2 (6 bases). Trimming cost V 5 bases and J 5 bases, with 13 bases left between them. This CDR3 is 13 amino acids long. CDR1 is SGHAT, CDR2 FQNNGV, per germline. CDR3 DNA: TGTGCCAGCAGCCCCCGGGGGATTGACGAGCAGTACTTC. This sequence encodes CASSPRGIDEQYF.

The chain links TRBV11-1 to TRBJ2-3; D unclear. Trimming removed 4 bases from V and 0 bases from J, with 5 bases in between. This CDR3 has 13 residues. The germline V gene encodes CDR1 SGHAT and CDR2 FQDESV (reference sequence). CDR3 residues: CASSYPSTDTQYF. The CDR3 region has the DNA TGTGCCAGCAGCTATCCTAGCACAGATACGCAGTATTTT.

The chain employs TRBV7-9 and TRBJ1-4; a weak D match, TRBD1 (6 bases). This CDR3 has 16 amino acids. V was shortened by 2 bases and J by 8 bases, with 18 bases between the two germline ends. The V gene's germline CDR1 is SEHNR and CDR2 FQNEAQ (reference sequence). CDR3 DNA sequence: TGTGCCAGCAGCTTACTGCATAACAGGGCAGGGGAAAAACTGTTTTTT. Translation: CASSLLHNRAGEKLFF. The whole variable domain, filled in from reference TRBV7-9 and TRBJ1-4, reads DTGVSQNPRHKITKRGQNVTFRCDPISEHNRLYWYRQTLGQGPEFLTYFQNEAQLEKSRLLSDRFSAERPKGSFSTLEIQRTEQGDSAMYLCASSLLHNRAGEKLFFGSGTQLSVL.

The CDR3 region is CASSRVLGQGGPGANVLTF. Here the CDR3 DNA reads TGTGCCAGCAGCAGGGTTTTGGGACAGGGAGGCCCTGGGGCCAACGTCCTGACTTTC. The chain joins TRBV5-6 to TRBJ2-6; 9 nucleotides line up with TRBD1. With 4 bases clipped from V and 2 bases from J, the junction kept 13 bases outside the gene matches. The CDR3 has 19 amino acids. The V gene's germline CDR1 is SGHDT and CDR2 YYEEEE.